This T cell receptor (beta chain) is from a study of T cells after yellow fever vaccination. This clonotype was found a few times. With V trimmed by 6 bases and J by 1 base, 7 bases remained unmatched. The germline V gene encodes CDR1 SNHLY and CDR2 FYNNEI. The CDR3 runs to 16 residues. TCRdb reprocessed the 5' RACE reads with MiXCR, giving one entry per CDR3 protein. Among hundreds of thousands of distinct CDR3 sequences listed, 10% to 15% were seen once. The chain has TRBV2 and TRBJ2-7; 12 bases agree with TRBD2. Source: PBMCs, taken on the day of the yellow fever booster vaccination. The clonotype originates from a man aged 25 to 40 who received the YFV17D yellow fever vaccine. The CDR3 loop is CASRDGTSGRSYEQYF. CDR3 coding DNA: TGTGCCAGCAGAGACGGTACTAGCGGGAGGTCCTACGAGCAGTACTTC.